This T cell receptor (beta chain) originates from a study of spatial heterogeneity in lung cancer. Germline CDR1 reads LNHNV; CDR2 reads YYDKDF (reference sequence). This CDR3 has 11 amino acids. Trimming stripped 5 bases from V and 3 bases from J, with 4 bases between. TCR cDNA molecules each had a unique molecular identifier. Via MiXCR, TCRdb re-called the 5' RACE reads, giving one row per CDR3 protein. This table holds about 120,000 distinct CDR3 sequences, about 12% found once. Whole-study findings and limits: Resection saw ubiquitous expanded tumor TCRs appear in blood more than follow-up did.

Time point specified: blood at routine non-recurrence follow-up after resection. Sequencing covered unsorted whole RNA taken from tumor, nontumor lung or frozen PBMC. This clonotype was observed many times. What it binds is not known. This clonotype was sampled from a male donor with early-stage non-small cell lung cancer. The genes are TRBV15 and TRBJ1-1; D not certain. Sequencing used PBMCs, obtained at follow-up. Here the CDR3 reads CATSVDTEAFF. The CDR3 region has the DNA TGTGCCACCAGCGTGGACACTGAAGCTTTCTTT. Together with reference TRBV15 and TRBJ1-1, the CDR3 gives the full variable domain: DAMVIQNPRYQVTQFGKPVTLSCSQTLNHNVMYWYQQKSSQAPKLLFHYYDKDFNNEADTPDNFQSRRPNTSFCFLDIRSPGLGDTAMYLCATSVDTEAFFGQGTRLTVV.